Below, 21 T cell receptor beta chains from the same sample are listed, as sequenced in a study of blood T cell repertoires in COVID-19. The data were produced by immunoSEQ multiplex PCR, yet TCRdb's version contains in-frame clones alone and is incomplete. The profile shows about 220,000 clones, less than 85% of them singletons. Sequencing was done on a sample of peripheral blood. The receptors originated from an elderly woman with acute or convalescent COVID-19.

The rearrangement uses TRBV5-1 and TRBJ2-1, with D perhaps matching TRBD1 (5 bases). Trimming shortened V by 0 bases and J by 7 bases, and 8 bases separated the two germline ends. Looked up from germline, CDR1 is SGHRS and CDR2 is YFSETQ. The CDR3 is 13 residues long. The CDR3 bases are TGCGCCAGCAGCTTGGGCAGGGTAAATGAGCAGTTCTTC. Translated, it gives CASSLGRVNEQFF.

The rearrangement uses TRBV6-2 or TRBV6-3 and TRBJ2-1; D may be TRBD2 (5 bases). V dropped 7 bases and J dropped 5 bases, with 12 bases sitting between them. The germline gives CDR1 MNHEY, CDR2 SVGEGT. This CDR3 is 13 amino acids long. The CDR3 coding sequence is TGTGCCAGCACCCCCCCGGGGAACAATGAGCAGTTCTTC. It encodes CASTPPGNNEQFF.

This clone was observed a handful of times. V and J are TRBV7-8 and TRBJ1-1, with D hard to call. V shed 2 bases and J shed 6 bases, with 13 bases lying between them. Per the germline V gene, CDR1 is SGHVS and CDR2 is FQNEAQ. The CDR3 length is 14 residues. The CDR3 sequence: CASSLKAGKAEAFF. CDR3 in DNA: TGTGCCAGCAGCTTAAAGGCGGGTAAGGCTGAAGCTTTCTTT.

The V and J genes are TRBV3-1 (or the pseudogene TRBV3-2) and TRBJ1-6, with a tentative D call TRBD1 (5 bases). This CDR3 is 17 amino acids long. CDR1 and CDR2 from the germline V gene are LGHDT and YNNKEL (reference sequence). V lost 1 base and J 0 bases, leaving 10 bases between the germline ends. CDR3 amino acids: CASSQVGGSSYNSPLHF. CDR3 DNA: TGTGCCAGCAGCCAAGTGGGGGGGAGCTCCTATAATTCACCCCTCCACTTT.

V is TRBV2 and J is TRBJ1-2; no clear D. V lost 5 bases and J 8 bases, leaving 15 bases between the germline ends. Germline V gene data show CDR1 as SNHLY and CDR2 as FYNNEI. The CDR3 extends over 13 amino acids. The CDR3 DNA follows: TGTGCCAGCAGTCCTTCGGGGAACTCAGGCTACACCTTC. Translated, it gives CASSPSGNSGYTF.

The chain links TRBV7-8 to TRBJ1-2; 10 bases match TRBD1. Germline V gene lookup returns CDR1 SGHVS and CDR2 FQNEAQ. V dropped 1 base and J dropped 4; count of bases not matched to a gene: 6. The CDR3 consists of 16 residues. The CDR3 DNA sequence: TGTGCCAGCAGCTTAGTAGGACAGGGGGTGATCTATGGCTACACCTTC. Amino acid sequence: CASSLVGQGVIYGYTF.

This sequence joins TRBV28 and TRBJ1-3; TRBD1 might be the D (5 bases). This CDR3 spans 13 amino acids. V lost 6 bases, J lost 9 bases, and 15 bases lay in between. Looked up from germline, CDR1 is MDHEN and CDR2 is SYDVKM. CDR3 nucleotides: TGTGCCAGCAGCTTTGTCCAGGGCGGCACCATATATTTT. Its protein product is CASSFVQGGTIYF.

The chain links TRBV2 to TRBJ1-2; 9 bases align to TRBD1. Looked up from germline, CDR1 is SNHLY and CDR2 is FYNNEI. This CDR3 contains 15 residues. The V and J ends lost 1 base and 3 bases, in that order; junction bases with no gene match: 3. CDR3 sequence: CASSEGGQGYYGYTF. The CDR3 nucleotides are TGTGCCAGCAGTGAAGGGGGACAGGGTTACTATGGCTACACCTTC. The full variable domain, in which reference TRBV2 and TRBJ1-2 provide the parts outside the CDR3, is EPEVTQTPSHQVTQMGQEVILRCVPISNHLYFYWYRQILGQKVEFLVSFYNNEISEKSEIFDDQFSVERPDGSNFTLKIRSTKLEDSAMYFCASSEGGQGYYGYTFGSGTRLTVV.

This chain uses TRBV21-1 with TRBJ2-7; TRBD2, the table's D call, lacks a check against the DNA. TRBV21-1 is flagged as a pseudogene. CDR3 length: 16 amino acids. The CDR3 protein is CASWRQERCGGYEQYF. CDR3 DNA sequence: TGTGCCAGCTGGCGCCAGGAGAGGTGTGGAGGCTACGAGCAGTACTTC.

The CDR3 DNA is TGTGCCAGCAGCTTGAGGGGATTACTTAATTCACCCCTCCACTTT. Amino acids: CASSLRGLLNSPLHF. The chain is built from TRBV5-6 and TRBJ1-6, with D perhaps matching TRBD1 (5 bases). CDR3 size: 15 residues. Trimming took off 1 base at V and 6 bases at J, with 11 bases between the two ends. CDR1 and CDR2 from the germline V gene are SGHDT and YYEEEE.

The gene calls are TRBV7-8 and TRBJ2-1; D possibly corresponds to TRBD1 (6 bases). CDR1 SGHVS and CDR2 FQNEAQ come from the germline V gene. V lost 7 bases, J lost 4 bases, and 14 bases lay in between. CDR3 length: 14 amino acids. CDR3 DNA sequence: TGTGCCAGCACCCAAAACAGGGTTTACAATGAGCAGTTCTTC. This codes for CASTQNRVYNEQFF.

V usage is TRBV2 and J usage is TRBJ1-6; 10 nucleotides match TRBD1. V trimming: 2 bases; J trimming: 9 bases; junction bases outside the gene matches: 10. Germline assignment: CDR1 SNHLY and CDR2 FYNNEI. This CDR3 contains 17 residues. CDR3 region: CASSERGRQGASSPLHF. The DNA for the CDR3 is TGTGCCAGCAGTGAACGGGGGAGACAGGGGGCGAGTTCACCCCTCCACTTT.

The gene calls are TRBV4-1 and TRBJ1-1; D is perhaps TRBD1 (6 bases). V was shortened by 1 base and J by 2 bases, with 20 bases between the two germline ends. This CDR3 contains 18 residues. Germline-derived CDR1 and CDR2 are MGHRA and YSYEKL. CDR3 residues: CASSQVGFRDKINTEAFF. The CDR3 nucleotides read TGCGCCAGCAGCCAAGTTGGATTTCGGGACAAGATAAACACTGAAGCTTTCTTT.

The genes are TRBV7-9 and TRBJ2-1; TRBD1 agrees at 10 bases. This CDR3 spans 15 amino acids. Unmatched junction bases numbered 6, after V lost 5 bases and J lost 5 bases. Germline V gene lookup returns CDR1 SEHNR and CDR2 FQNEAQ (reference sequence). CDR3 in DNA: TGTGCCAGCAGCCAGGGACAGGGGAGTCACAATGAGCAGTTCTTC. This gives the protein CASSQGQGSHNEQFF.

The chain links TRBV7-8 to TRBJ1-5; perhaps TRBD1 as D (5 bases). CDR3 length: 13 residues. The V end was cut by 5 bases, the J end by 3 bases, with 8 bases between. The germline gives CDR1 SGHVS, CDR2 FQNEAQ. In DNA, the CDR3 is TGTGCCAGCAGCGGGGGGGACAATCAGCCCCAGCATTTT. Translating gives CASSGGDNQPQHF.

J is TRBJ1-6 and V is TRBV7-2; 9 bases agree with TRBD1. This CDR3 has 15 residues. V shed 4 bases and J 9 bases; nucleotides not matched to a gene: 7. From germline, CDR1 is SGHTA and CDR2 FQGNSA. CDR3 residues: CASSSGQGRPSPLHF. The CDR3 region has the DNA TGTGCCAGCAGCTCAGGACAGGGGAGACCTTCACCCCTCCACTTT.

J is TRBJ1-1 and V is TRBV3-1 (or the pseudogene TRBV3-2); D possibly corresponds to TRBD1 (5 bases). Germline CDR1 and CDR2: LGHDT and YNNKEL (reference sequence). The V and J ends lost 4 bases and 1 base respectively, with 13 bases between them. The CDR3 runs 15 residues. CDR3 nucleotide sequence: TGTGCCAGCAGCCCAGCAGGGTCGCGGAACACTGAAGCTTTCTTT. Translation gives CASSPAGSRNTEAFF.

The chain uses TRBV2 and TRBJ2-2, with 8 positions matching TRBD1. The germline gives CDR1 SNHLY, CDR2 FYNNEI. This CDR3 is 16 amino acids long. With V trimmed by 7 bases and J by 2 bases, 9 bases remained unmatched. The chain's CDR3 is CASTGSGTGNTGELFF. Here the CDR3 DNA reads TGTGCCAGCACTGGTAGTGGGACAGGAAACACCGGGGAGCTGTTTTTT.

The V and J genes are TRBV5-6 and TRBJ2-7; weak D call: TRBD1 (7 bases). This CDR3 spans 15 amino acids. Germline V gene lookup returns CDR1 SGHDT and CDR2 YYEEEE. Trimming shortened V by 4 bases and J by 1 base, and 15 bases separated the two germline ends. CDR3 region: CASSPTTGRSYEQYF. CDR3 sequence (DNA): TGTGCCAGCAGCCCAACGACAGGGAGGTCCTACGAGCAGTACTTC.

V usage is TRBV3-1 (or the pseudogene TRBV3-2) and J usage is TRBJ1-1; 10 nucleotides match TRBD1. The CDR3 has 14 amino acids. Germline-derived CDR1 and CDR2 are LGHDT and YNNKEL (reference sequence). Losses at the gene ends were 3 bases for V and 6 bases for J; bases not matched to a gene: 4. The CDR3 DNA sequence: TGTGCCAGCAGCCACCGGGACAGGGGTGCTGAAGCTTTCTTT. Its protein product is CASSHRDRGAEAFF.

The sample holds one count of this clone. V usage is TRBV9 and J usage is TRBJ1-1; D perhaps matches TRBD1 (6 bases). V was shortened by 3 bases and J by 2 bases, with 17 bases between the two germline ends. CDR1 and CDR2 (germline): SGDLS, YYNGEE. CDR3 length: 16 amino acids. The chain's CDR3 is CASSEKPGTLNTEAFF. The DNA of the CDR3 is TGTGCCAGCAGCGAGAAGCCCGGGACACTAAACACTGAAGCTTTCTTT.